The 19 T cell receptor beta chains below come from one sample, sequenced in a study of CD8 T cells in ankylosing spondylitis. Their specific antigens are unknown. Study observations and caveats: Blood from ankylosing spondylitis patients appeared to carry a characteristic roughly 8-variant TCR beta motif.

TCRdb reprocessed the 5' RACE reads with MiXCR, giving one entry per CDR3 protein. The table includes 450,000 or so distinct CDR3 sequences, 25% to 30% detected once. The sequencing sample was made of blood, either unsorted or a sorted T cell fraction (not recorded which). Source of these receptors: a male donor with ankylosing spondylitis.

This clonotype was counted once. The CDR3: CASSLAGRSLGQPQHF. CDR3 bases: TGTGCCAGCAGTTTGGCGGGACGTTCATTAGGTCAGCCCCAGCATTTT. The rearrangement uses TRBV27 and TRBJ1-5; maybe TRBD1 (5 bases). V was trimmed by 3 bases and J by 6 bases, leaving 18 bases between them. This CDR3 is 16 amino acids long. Germline CDR1 and CDR2: MNHEY and SMNVEV (reference sequence).

The chain has TRBV5-4 and TRBJ2-1, with TRBD2 matching 8 bases. This CDR3 is built from 12 residues. CDR1 and CDR2 from the germline V gene are SGHNT and YYREEE (reference sequence). V shed 6 bases and J 6 bases; nucleotides not matched to a gene: 2. CDR3 nucleotides: TGTGCCAGCATCGGGAGGGGCAATGAGCAGTTCTTC. This translates into CASIGRGNEQFF.

J is TRBJ2-1 and V is TRBV12-3 or TRBV12-4; 13 positions match TRBD2. V was pared by 4 bases and J by 7 bases, with 7 bases of the junction left unmatched. The CDR3 runs to 16 residues. This CDR3 reads CASSWAPGLAGNEQFF. The CDR3 bases are TGTGCCAGCAGTTGGGCCCCGGGACTAGCGGGAAATGAGCAGTTCTTC.

This clonotype was recorded a few times. V and J are TRBV20-1 and TRBJ1-2; unclear D gene. The CDR3 is 8 amino acids. Germline CDR1 is DFQATT and CDR2 is SNEGSKA (reference sequence). CDR3 bases: TGCAGGGGGTATGGCTACACCTTC. Protein product: CRGYGYTF.

Many counts were recorded for this clonotype. The genes are TRBV20-1 and TRBJ1-1; D gene ambiguous. The ends were cut back, 3 bases at V and 1 base at J, with 9 bases in the middle. From germline, CDR1 is DFQATT and CDR2 SNEGSKA (reference sequence). The CDR3 is 13 residues long. The CDR3 region has the DNA TGCAGTGCTAGGTTCGACACGAACACTGAAGCTTTCTTT. This sequence encodes CSARFDTNTEAFF.

The chain links TRBV3-1 to TRBJ2-3; 12 nucleotides line up with TRBD2. Germline trimming cut 0 bases from V and 5 bases from J; bases unmatched to any gene: 6. Germline values: CDR1 LGHDT, CDR2 YNNKEL (reference sequence). The CDR3 runs to 17 residues. The CDR3 DNA follows: TGTGCCAGCAGCCAAGATAGGAGACTAGCGGGAGTAGATACGCAGTATTTT. Protein: CASSQDRRLAGVDTQYF.

This clonotype was detected a few times. This chain uses TRBV11-3 with TRBJ2-1; the D gene is possibly TRBD2 (5 bases). Between the trimmed V and J ends, which lost 2 bases and 5 bases, there was a span of 10 bases. The CDR3 totals 14 residues. The germline V gene encodes CDR1 SGHNT and CDR2 YENEEA. CDR3 region: CASSLSLANNEQFF. CDR3 nucleotide sequence: TGTGCCAGCAGCTTAAGCCTAGCAAACAATGAGCAGTTCTTC.

The chain joins TRBV7-2 to TRBJ1-1, with 7 bases lining up with TRBD1. The germline V gene encodes CDR1 SGHTA and CDR2 FQGNSA. This CDR3 comprises 14 residues. The V and J ends lost 7 bases and 8 bases, in that order; junction bases with no gene match: 13. The CDR3 spells CASIRTGAAREAFF. DNA of the CDR3: TGTGCCAGCATCAGGACAGGAGCCGCTAGGGAAGCTTTCTTT.

This clonotype was picked up many times. The chain has TRBV3-1 and TRBJ1-1; D may be TRBD1 (5 bases). The germline CDR1 and CDR2 sequences are LGHDT and YNNKEL (reference sequence). V lost 6 bases to trimming and J lost 5 bases, with 13 bases between them. The CDR3 has 13 residues. The CDR3 DNA reads TGTGCCAGCAGTCTGGGGGAGGGAACTGAAGCTTTCTTT. This translates into CASSLGEGTEAFF.

This clonotype came up a few times. V usage is TRBV7-2 and J usage is TRBJ1-1; 7 nucleotides match TRBD1. The CDR3 spans 14 residues. With 1 base clipped from V and 4 bases from J, the junction kept 3 bases outside the gene matches. Germline CDR1 is SGHTA and CDR2 is FQGNSA. CDR3 DNA: TGTGCCAGCAGCTTAGGGTCAGGGGGCACTGAAGCTTTCTTT. The encoded protein is CASSLGSGGTEAFF.

The gene calls are TRBV11-2 and TRBJ2-2; tentative D call: TRBD1 (5 bases). The germline CDR1 and CDR2 sequences are SGHAT and FQNNGV. The CDR3 runs 12 residues. The V and J ends lost 1 base and 15 bases respectively, with 12 bases between them. The chain's CDR3 is CASSLVQASMFF. The CDR3 DNA reads as TGTGCCAGCAGCTTAGTACAGGCTTCGATGTTTTTT.

There are a few counts of this clonotype. The J gene is TRBJ2-3, the V gene TRBV4-1; 7 positions match TRBD2. Germline assignment: CDR1 MGHRA and CDR2 YSYEKL. The CDR3 length is 15 residues. V gave up 1 base and J gave up 5 bases; unmatched junction bases: 6. CDR3 nucleotide sequence: TGCGCCAGCAGCCAAGGTCTAGCGGACGGAGATACGCAGTATTTT. It translates to CASSQGLADGDTQYF.

The rearrangement joins TRBV29-1 to TRBJ1-2; D gene ambiguous. Germline V CDR1 and CDR2: SQVTM, ANQGSEA. This CDR3 contains 14 residues. V was cut by 2 bases and J by 1 base, with 11 bases left in between. The CDR3 loop is CSVERRLLNYGYTF. The CDR3, as DNA: TGCAGCGTTGAAAGACGACTCCTTAACTATGGCTACACCTTC. Full variable domain (rest looked up from reference TRBV29-1 and TRBJ1-2): SAVISQKPSRDICQRGTSLTIQCQVDSQVTMMFWYRQQPGQSLTLIATANQGSEATYESGFVIDKFPISRPNLTFSTLTVSNMSPEDSSIYLCSVERRLLNYGYTFGSGTRLTVV.

This clonotype was recorded many times. This chain uses TRBV5-6 with TRBJ1-6, with 9 bases identical to TRBD1. The trim removed 3 bases at V and 10 bases at J, leaving 5 bases unmatched. CDR1 and CDR2 from the germline V gene are SGHDT and YYEEEE. The CDR3 loop spans 14 amino acids. The CDR3 loop is CASSYRDRASPLHF. The CDR3 DNA sequence: TGTGCCAGCAGCTACCGGGACAGGGCGTCACCCCTCCACTTT.

The sample holds many counts of this clonotype. The V and J genes are TRBV12-3 or TRBV12-4 and TRBJ2-1, with D hard to call. The length of the CDR3 is 12 residues. V gave up 6 bases and J gave up 7 bases, with 10 bases separating them. CDR3 loop: CASSALGNEQFF. The CDR3, as DNA: TGTGCCAGCAGCGCATTAGGGAATGAGCAGTTCTTC.

The sample holds a few counts of this clonotype. The CDR3 DNA sequence: TGCGCCAGCAGCCAAGTCGACAGGGGCCCTCTGTATTTT. This sequence encodes CASSQVDRGPLYF. The J gene is TRBJ2-3, the V gene TRBV4-1; TRBD1 aligns across 8 bases. The CDR3 covers 13 residues. Germline CDR1 reads MGHRA; CDR2 reads YSYEKL. V shed 1 base, J shed 14 bases, and the junction held 8 bases outside the gene matches.

The chain joins TRBV3-1 to TRBJ2-5, with D unresolved. Germline V gene sequence: CDR1 LGHDT, CDR2 YNNKEL (reference sequence). This CDR3 spans 15 amino acids. The ends were cut back, 6 bases at V and 2 bases at J, with 16 bases in the middle. This chain's CDR3 is CASRRLPTVQETQYF. In nucleotides, the CDR3 is TGTGCCAGCAGGAGGTTGCCGACGGTTCAAGAGACCCAGTACTTC.

In its sample, this clonotype was seen once. The rearrangement joins TRBV20-1 to TRBJ1-1, with no clear D. The germline V gene has CDR1 DFQATT and CDR2 SNEGSKA (reference sequence). Deletions cut 6 bases from V and 3 bases from J, with 14 bases between. This CDR3 region has 13 residues. In DNA form, the CDR3 reads TGCAGTGCACCCCGGGAATACGACACTGAAGCTTTCTTT. The encoded protein is CSAPREYDTEAFF.

The chain carries TRBV12-3 or TRBV12-4 and TRBJ2-1, with 8 bases matching TRBD1. Unmatched junction bases numbered 7, after V lost 6 bases and J lost 3 bases. The CDR3 totals 15 residues. CDR3 coding DNA: TGTGCCAGCAGGACCCGGACAGGGCTCTACAATGAGCAGTTCTTC. This gives the protein CASRTRTGLYNEQFF.